These 20 T cell receptor beta chains were all obtained from the same sample, sequenced in a study of cytomegalovirus exposure and HLA in healthy donors. The PCR contained 60 Vbeta and 13 Jbeta primers. Sequencing was performed with immunoSEQ multiplex PCR; in TCRdb, only in-frame clones are kept and a portion is missing. This table holds roughly 120,000 clones. The sample consisted of PBMCs. These receptors were obtained from a man aged 30-40 years in good health and CMV-seronegative.

V gene TRBV2 combines with J gene TRBJ1-2, with 8 bases that match TRBD1. Germline CDR1 reads SNHLY; CDR2 reads FYNNEI. The junction had 10 bases not matched to a gene; V was cut back by 9 bases and J by 4 bases. This CDR3 spans 14 amino acids. In nucleotides, the CDR3 is TGTGCCAGTTCTGGACAGGGTCTGTTCTATGGCTACACCTTC. It translates to CASSGQGLFYGYTF.

The V call is TRBV28, the J call TRBJ1-2; 8 bases align to TRBD1. Germline V CDR1 and CDR2: MDHEN, SYDVKM. V lost 6 bases and J lost 1; bases outside the gene matches: 7. This CDR3 has 15 residues. The CDR3 loop reads CASSPPGGSNYGYTF. As DNA, the CDR3 is TGTGCCAGCAGCCCCCCAGGGGGCAGTAACTATGGCTACACCTTC.

The chain recombines TRBV11-2 with TRBJ1-1, with a weak D call TRBD1 (6 bases). The CDR3 consists of 14 residues. Between the trimmed V and J ends, which lost 5 bases and 4 bases, there was a span of 14 bases. Germline CDR1 reads SGHAT; CDR2 reads FQNNGV. CDR3 amino acids: CASSDDRSRTEAFF. The CDR3 DNA reads TGTGCCAGCAGCGACGACAGGAGTCGCACTGAAGCTTTCTTT.

CDR3 region: CAISEVGLLSSYEQYF. DNA of the CDR3: TGTGCCATCAGTGAGGTAGGACTCTTGAGCTCCTACGAGCAGTACTTC. The rearrangement joins TRBV10-3 to TRBJ2-7; possibly TRBD2 for D (5 bases). CDR3 length: 16 residues. The V gene's germline CDR1 is ENHRY and CDR2 SYGVKD. The V end lost 2 bases, the J end lost 0 bases, and 14 bases lay between the germline ends.

The chain carries TRBV4-1 and TRBJ1-5; no clear D. Deletions cut 0 bases from V and 2 bases from J, with 8 bases between. The CDR3 is made up of 15 amino acids. The germline gives CDR1 MGHRA, CDR2 YSYEKL. The CDR3: CASSQEGVGNQPQHF. The CDR3 bases are TGCGCCAGCAGCCAAGAGGGAGTTGGCAATCAGCCCCAGCATTTT.

The rearrangement joins TRBV5-1 to TRBJ1-2; TRBD1 agrees at 9 bases. This CDR3 comprises 14 residues. Germline V gene lookup returns CDR1 SGHRS and CDR2 YFSETQ. With V trimmed by 5 bases and J by 4 bases, 6 bases remained unmatched. In nucleotides, the CDR3 is TGCGCCAGCAGAACCCGACAGGGGGTCTATGGCTACACCTTC. This sequence encodes CASRTRQGVYGYTF.

The rearrangement links TRBV19 to TRBJ1-5, with D tentatively TRBD1 (5 bases). Between the trimmed V and J ends, which lost 7 bases and 4 bases, there was a span of 14 bases. The CDR3 length is 14 residues. Germline V gene data show CDR1 as LNHDA and CDR2 as SQIVND (reference sequence). The CDR3 here is CASTTGGGNQPQHF. CDR3 in DNA: TGTGCCAGTACCACAGGCGGGGGTAATCAGCCCCAGCATTTT.

The rearrangement uses TRBV5-1 and TRBJ1-1, with D possibly matching TRBD1 (5 bases). Trimming stripped 0 bases from V and 0 bases from J, with 6 bases between. Germline V CDR1 and CDR2: SGHRS, YFSETQ. The CDR3 loop spans 14 amino acids. The CDR3 spells CASSLEGLNTEAFF. CDR3 sequence (DNA): TGCGCCAGCAGCTTGGAGGGGCTGAACACTGAAGCTTTCTTT.

The J gene is TRBJ2-5, the V gene TRBV12-5, with TRBD1 matching 12 bases. V shed 6 bases, J shed 5 bases, and the junction held 7 bases outside the gene matches. This CDR3 comprises 15 residues. CDR1 and CDR2 (germline): LGHNT, FRNRAP. The CDR3: CASGTGTGGAETQYF. The CDR3 region has the DNA TGTGCTAGTGGAACCGGGACAGGGGGCGCGGAGACCCAGTACTTC.

This rearrangement joins TRBV15 to TRBJ1-5, with D possibly being TRBD1 (6 bases). CDR3 size: 17 residues. The V gene lost 1 base and the J gene lost 6 bases, with 19 bases spanning the gap. Germline loops: CDR1 LNHNV, CDR2 YYDKDF (reference sequence). The CDR3 loop is CATSRGVGARAGQPQHF. CDR3 nucleotides: TGTGCCACCAGCAGAGGGGTGGGGGCCAGGGCTGGTCAGCCCCAGCATTTT.

The chain has TRBV19 and TRBJ2-3; D may be TRBD1 (5 bases). CDR1 and CDR2 (germline): LNHDA, SQIVND (reference sequence). V dropped 4 bases and J dropped 2 bases, with 13 bases sitting between them. This CDR3 has 15 residues. The DNA of the CDR3 is TGTGCCAGTAGTACCCGGACACGGATCACAGATACGCAGTATTTT. Protein sequence: CASSTRTRITDTQYF.

The chain carries TRBV5-1 and TRBJ2-1; 10 bases map to TRBD2. V was clipped by 0 bases and J by 4 bases; unmatched bases: 10. CDR1 and CDR2 (germline): SGHRS, YFSETQ. The CDR3 runs 18 residues. CDR3 loop: CASSLAPSGSIVYNEQFF. CDR3 sequence (DNA): TGCGCCAGCAGCTTGGCCCCTAGCGGGAGCATAGTATACAATGAGCAGTTCTTC.

CDR3 in amino acids: CASSRTGPINQPQHF. CDR3 nucleotides: TGTGCCAGCAGCAGAACAGGGCCCATCAATCAGCCCCAGCATTTT. The chain uses TRBV2 and TRBJ1-5; D is possibly TRBD1 (6 bases). The CDR3 loop spans 15 amino acids. V lost 6 bases and J 3 bases, leaving 15 bases between the germline ends. Germline CDR1 reads SNHLY; CDR2 reads FYNNEI.

The V and J genes are TRBV7-2 and TRBJ2-3; D remains unclear. The CDR3 loop spans 12 amino acids. V lost 5 bases, J lost 7 bases, and 10 bases lay in between. Germline V gives CDR1 SGHTA, CDR2 FQGNSA. The CDR3 bases are TGTGCCAGCAGCCCCTCTACCTATACGCAGTATTTT. Amino acid sequence: CASSPSTYTQYF.

The chain carries TRBV7-3 and TRBJ2-1; 8 nucleotides agree with TRBD2. Per germline, CDR1 SGHTA and CDR2 FQGTGA. The CDR3 loop spans 15 amino acids. V dropped 3 bases and J dropped 7; count of bases not matched to a gene: 8. CDR3 coding DNA: TGTGCCAGCAGCTTGGACGGGAGGGGCACGAATGAGCAGTTCTTC. It specifies CASSLDGRGTNEQFF.

CDR3 sequence reads: CASSLYPGVSEAFF. The CDR3 DNA sequence: TGTGCCAGCAGCTTATATCCAGGGGTGAGTGAAGCTTTCTTT. The chain couples TRBV7-3 to TRBJ1-1; tentatively, D is TRBD1 (6 bases). Per the germline V gene, CDR1 is SGHTA and CDR2 is FQGTGA. The CDR3 is 14 amino acids. V was clipped by 2 bases and J by 7 bases, with 14 bases between them.

J is TRBJ2-7 and V is TRBV5-1; 10 bases align to TRBD2. Germline CDR1 reads SGHRS; CDR2 reads YFSETQ. V lost 7 bases, J lost 4 bases, and 14 bases stayed unmatched. The CDR3 runs to 16 residues. The DNA for the CDR3 is TGCGCCAGCTGTTACACCGGGACTAGCGAGGGTTACGAGCAGTACTTC. Its protein product is CASCYTGTSEGYEQYF.

The chain joins TRBV19 to TRBJ2-5; 8 bases agree with TRBD1. CDR3 length: 13 residues. CDR1 and CDR2 from the germline V gene are LNHDA and SQIVND (reference sequence). With V trimmed by 5 bases and J by 4 bases, 3 bases remained unmatched. The CDR3 nucleotides are TGTGCCAGTAGTGAACAGGGGGGAGAGACCCAGTACTTC. The encoded protein is CASSEQGGETQYF. The entire variable domain, with the rest obtained from reference TRBV19 and TRBJ2-5, is as follows: DGGITQSPKYLFRKEGQNVTLSCEQNLNHDAMYWYRQDPGQGLRLIYYSQIVNDFQKGDIAEGYSVSREKKESFPLTVTSAQKNPTAFYLCASSEQGGETQYFGPGTRLLVL.

This chain joins TRBV5-1 and TRBJ2-7; D is possibly TRBD2 (6 bases). V dropped 4 bases and J dropped 2 bases, with 16 bases sitting between them. Germline V gene sequence: CDR1 SGHRS, CDR2 YFSETQ. CDR3 length: 15 amino acids. CDR3 in amino acids: CASSAREAGTYEQYF. Written as DNA, the CDR3 is TGCGCCAGCAGCGCCCGCGAAGCGGGCACCTACGAGCAGTACTTC.

As for this clone: A read error may account for a junction end that differs from germline. The CDR3 DNA reads as TGTGTCAGCAGTTTAGCGGGGCCCTCCTACGAGCAGTACTTC. Its translation is CVSSLAGPSYEQYF. V and J are TRBV27 and TRBJ2-7, with 8 bases lining up with TRBD2. From germline, CDR1 is MNHEY and CDR2 SMNVEV (reference sequence). The CDR3 consists of 14 residues.